This section outlines one T cell receptor beta chain sequence together with its context. These data are taken from a study of T cells after yellow fever vaccination. TCRdb re-called the 5' RACE reads through MiXCR, storing one row per CDR3 protein. Among roughly 310,000 distinct CDR3 sequences, around 4% were seen once, and the ten largest hold less than 25%. In germline, CDR1 is SGHTA, CDR2 FQGNSA. V was shortened by 5 bases and J by 4 bases, with 11 bases between the two germline ends. The CDR3 loop spans 13 amino acids. The clonotype originates from a man younger than 35 who received the YFV17D yellow fever vaccine. The specimen comprised PBMCs, sampled on the day of the yellow fever booster vaccination. The chain combines TRBV7-2 with TRBJ1-1; possibly TRBD1 for D (5 bases). The CDR3 nucleotides read TGTGCCAGCAGCCCTGCGGGGGTCACTGAAGCTTTCTTT. Protein product: CASSPAGVTEAFF.